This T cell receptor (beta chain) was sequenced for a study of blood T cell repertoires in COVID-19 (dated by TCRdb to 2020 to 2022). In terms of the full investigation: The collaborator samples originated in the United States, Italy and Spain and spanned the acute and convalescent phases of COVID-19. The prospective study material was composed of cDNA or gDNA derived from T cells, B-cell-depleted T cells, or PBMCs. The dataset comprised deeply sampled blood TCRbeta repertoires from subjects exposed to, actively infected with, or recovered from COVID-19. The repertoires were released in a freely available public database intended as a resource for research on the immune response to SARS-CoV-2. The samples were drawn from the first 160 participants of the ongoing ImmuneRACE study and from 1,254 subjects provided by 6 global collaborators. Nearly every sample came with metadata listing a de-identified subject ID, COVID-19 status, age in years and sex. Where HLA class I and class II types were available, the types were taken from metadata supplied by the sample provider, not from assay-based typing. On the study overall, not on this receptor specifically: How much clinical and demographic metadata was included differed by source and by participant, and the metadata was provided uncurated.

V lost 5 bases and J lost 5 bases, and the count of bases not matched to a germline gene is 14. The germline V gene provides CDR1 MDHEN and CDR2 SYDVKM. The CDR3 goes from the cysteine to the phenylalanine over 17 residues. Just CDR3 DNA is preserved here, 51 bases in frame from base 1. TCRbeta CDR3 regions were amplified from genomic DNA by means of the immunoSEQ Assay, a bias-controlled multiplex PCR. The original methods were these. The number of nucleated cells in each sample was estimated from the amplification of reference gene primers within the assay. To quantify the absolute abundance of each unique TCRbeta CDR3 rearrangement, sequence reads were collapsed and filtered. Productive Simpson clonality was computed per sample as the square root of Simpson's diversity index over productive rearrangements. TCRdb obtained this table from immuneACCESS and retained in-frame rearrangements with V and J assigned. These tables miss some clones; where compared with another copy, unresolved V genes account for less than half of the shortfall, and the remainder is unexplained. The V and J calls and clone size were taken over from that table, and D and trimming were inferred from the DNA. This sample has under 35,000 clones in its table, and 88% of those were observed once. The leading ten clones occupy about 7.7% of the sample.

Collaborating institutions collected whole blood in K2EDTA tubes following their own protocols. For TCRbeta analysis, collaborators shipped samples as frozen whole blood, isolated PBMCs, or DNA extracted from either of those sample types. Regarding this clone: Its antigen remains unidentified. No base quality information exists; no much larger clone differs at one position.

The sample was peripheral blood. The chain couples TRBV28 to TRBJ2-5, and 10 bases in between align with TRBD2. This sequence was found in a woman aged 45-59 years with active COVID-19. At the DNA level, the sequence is TGTGCCAGCAGTCAGACTGCAAGCGGGAGGGCGATTGAGACCCAGTACTTC. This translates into CASSQTASGRAIETQYF.